This section outlines one T cell receptor (beta chain) sequence together with its context. As to time point: pretreatment peripheral blood. Using immunoSEQ multiplex PCR, the repertoire was profiled, and TCRdb retains in-frame clones only, with some absent. The data contain about 63,000 clones, 81% of them singletons. The source of the sample is a study of PD-L1 blockade in urothelial cancer. About the study: Patients commenced atezolizumab in 2014, and it was given at 1,200 mg intravenously every 3 weeks. Between 0 and 3 chemotherapy regimens preceded treatment for each patient. At 6 weeks and at 3 weeks (second dose) after treatment start, blood was analyzed. The study recovered a median of about 150,000 T cells per blood sample.

CDR3 length: 16 amino acids. Trimming removed 4 bases from V and 4 bases from J; junction bases left unmatched: 6. Germline V gene data show CDR1 as SGHTA and CDR2 as FQGNSA. Specimen: PBMCs, collected around atezolizumab (anti-PD-L1) treatment. The rearrangement joins TRBV7-2 to TRBJ2-3; 12 bases map to TRBD2. The TCR sequence derives from a man between 65 and 85 years old with urothelial cancer. DNA for the CDR3: TGTGCCAGCAGCTCATCTAGCGGGAGGGTGGCAGATACGCAGTATTTT. As protein: CASSSSSGRVADTQYF.